The 18 T cell receptor beta chains below all came from one sample that was sequenced in a study of cytomegalovirus exposure and HLA in healthy donors. Libraries were prepared by immunoSEQ multiplex PCR; TCRdb keeps only in-frame clonotypes and omits some of them. The sample comprises over 120,000 clones, 70% to 90% of which are singletons, and less than 8% rests with the top ten. The sequenced sample was PBMCs. Receptors were obtained from a woman in her twenties or thirties in good health and CMV-seropositive.

The V and J genes are TRBV5-1 and TRBJ2-1; D is possibly TRBD1 (6 bases). The V end was cut by 0 bases, the J end by 4 bases, with 11 bases between. This CDR3 region has 15 residues. Germline assignment: CDR1 SGHRS and CDR2 YFSETQ. CDR3 loop: CASSLGGTLYNEQFF. In nucleotides, the CDR3 is TGCGCCAGCAGCTTGGGAGGGACACTTTACAATGAGCAGTTCTTC.

The chain recombines TRBV21-1 with TRBJ1-2; TRBD1, as called in the table, went unchecked against the DNA. TRBV21-1 is reported as a pseudogene. The CDR3 extends over 15 amino acids. The CDR3 region has the DNA TGTGCCAGCAGAGGACACTCCTCTTTCCATTATGGCTACACCTTC. Protein sequence: CASRGHSSFHYGYTF.

The rearrangement joins TRBV14 to TRBJ1-1; TRBD1 might be the D (5 bases). Germline V gene lookup returns CDR1 SGHDN and CDR2 FVKESK. The V gene lost 5 bases and the J gene lost 1 base, with 11 bases spanning the gap. The length of the CDR3 is 14 residues. The CDR3 spells CASSVGHGNTEAFF. CDR3 sequence (DNA): TGTGCCAGCAGCGTAGGACATGGGAACACTGAAGCTTTCTTT.

The DNA for the CDR3 is TGTGCCAGCAGCAACAGGGGTTGGCTCCTCTCTGGAAACACCATATATTTT. Protein product: CASSNRGWLLSGNTIYF. The chain combines TRBV7-9 with TRBJ1-3; 7 bases align to TRBD1. The germline CDR1 and CDR2 sequences are SEHNR and FQNEAQ (reference sequence). This CDR3 is built from 17 residues. Trimming took 5 bases from V and 0 from J; bases not matched to a gene: 10.

The rearrangement links TRBV28 to TRBJ2-1; 12 bases map to TRBD2. From germline, CDR1 is MDHEN and CDR2 SYDVKM. The CDR3 contains 18 residues. With V trimmed by 4 bases and J by 4 bases, 11 bases remained unmatched. The CDR3 region is CASSSLTLAGGLYNEQFF. CDR3 bases: TGTGCCAGCAGTTCACTCACACTAGCGGGAGGCTTGTACAATGAGCAGTTCTTC.

The gene calls are TRBV27 and TRBJ2-7; D is unresolved. This CDR3 has 15 residues. Trimming pared 1 base from V and 3 bases from J, leaving 13 bases between. CDR1 MNHEY and CDR2 SMNVEV come from the germline V gene (reference sequence). The CDR3 bases are TGTGCCAGCAGTTTATTGGCAGGTACAAGCTACGAGCAGTACTTC. Amino acid sequence: CASSLLAGTSYEQYF.

J is TRBJ2-2 and V is TRBV7-2; D might be TRBD1 (6 bases). The V and J ends lost 5 bases and 6 bases respectively, with 10 bases between them. The V gene's germline CDR1 is SGHTA and CDR2 FQGNSA. The CDR3 contains 13 residues. The CDR3 reads CASSPQGPGELFF. The CDR3 DNA reads TGTGCCAGCAGCCCCCAGGGGCCCGGGGAGCTGTTTTTT.

V gene TRBV5-1 combines with J gene TRBJ1-1; the match to TRBD1 covers 7 bases. This CDR3 is built from 15 residues. CDR1 SGHRS and CDR2 YFSETQ come from the germline V gene. J lost 6 bases, V lost 2 bases, and 10 bases had no gene match. This CDR3 is CASSFTGAQGAEAFF. CDR3 sequence (DNA): TGCGCCAGCAGCTTTACAGGGGCCCAAGGGGCTGAAGCTTTCTTT.

The chain couples TRBV6-5 to TRBJ1-1; D not certain. CDR3 length equals 13 residues. V lost 6 bases and J lost 5, with 13 bases in between. Germline CDR1 reads MNHEY; CDR2 reads SVGAGI. CDR3 loop: CASSREGRTEAFF. Written as DNA, the CDR3 is TGTGCCAGCAGCCGAGAGGGAAGGACTGAAGCTTTCTTT.

The chain couples TRBV27 to TRBJ1-1; tentatively, D is TRBD1 (6 bases). The germline V gene encodes CDR1 MNHEY and CDR2 SMNVEV (reference sequence). Deletions cut 3 bases from V and 4 bases from J, with 18 bases between. The CDR3 sequence is 16 residues long. The chain's CDR3 is CASSFEQGSWSTEAFF. Here the CDR3 DNA reads TGTGCCAGCAGTTTTGAGCAGGGGAGTTGGAGCACTGAAGCTTTCTTT.

The chain combines TRBV6-5 with TRBJ2-3; TRBD1 agrees at 9 bases. Trimming at V came to 5 bases and at J to 3 bases, leaving 3 bases not matched to a gene. CDR1 and CDR2 from the germline V gene are MNHEY and SVGAGI. CDR3 length: 14 residues. CDR3 nucleotide sequence: TGTGCCAGCAGTCCCGACAGGGGGACAGATACGCAGTATTTT. This translates into CASSPDRGTDTQYF.

The genes are TRBV19 and TRBJ2-7; 8 nucleotides agree with TRBD1. Germline assignment: CDR1 LNHDA and CDR2 SQIVND (reference sequence). Germline trimming cut 0 bases from V and 0 bases from J; bases unmatched to any gene: 1. The CDR3 is 15 amino acids. The CDR3 sequence: CASSIDDRGSYEQYF. CDR3 DNA: TGTGCCAGTAGTATAGATGACAGGGGCTCCTACGAGCAGTACTTC.

This clone has only a few counts. The chain joins TRBV5-6 to TRBJ1-2; D is uncertain. This CDR3 region has 13 residues. Germline CDR1 and CDR2: SGHDT and YYEEEE. V lost 4 bases and J lost 8, with 15 bases in between. For the CDR3, the DNA is TGTGCCAGCAGCAAACAAGAAGTCGGGGGCTACACCTTC. Translated: CASSKQEVGGYTF.

This chain joins TRBV5-4 and TRBJ2-3; no definite D call. Trimming cost V 0 bases and J 0 bases, with 8 bases left between them. The CDR3 covers 15 residues. Germline V gene lookup returns CDR1 SGHNT and CDR2 YYREEE (reference sequence). The CDR3, as DNA: TGTGCCAGCAGCTTGGCCACTTCTAGCACAGATACGCAGTATTTT. Protein sequence: CASSLATSSTDTQYF.

This clone showed up just once. The chain links TRBV6-5 to TRBJ2-2; 8 nucleotides agree with TRBD1. Germline CDR1 MNHEY, CDR2 SVGAGI. V shed 7 bases, J shed 3 bases, and the junction held 7 bases outside the gene matches. This CDR3 spans 15 amino acids. The CDR3 is CASTQGAGDTGELFF. Written as DNA, the CDR3 is TGTGCCAGCACCCAGGGGGCCGGGGACACCGGGGAGCTGTTTTTT.

The rearrangement links TRBV4-2 to TRBJ2-5, with D uncertain. Germline lookup yields CDR1 LGHNA and CDR2 YNFKEQ. The CDR3 runs to 14 residues. Trimming pared 0 bases from V and 7 bases from J, leaving 12 bases between. CDR3 DNA sequence: TGTGCCAGCAGCCAAGATTCCCGGTCGGGGACCCAGTACTTC. This encodes CASSQDSRSGTQYF.

The rearrangement joins TRBV6-5 to TRBJ2-7, with D possibly TRBD1 on 6 matching bases. Germline V CDR1 and CDR2: MNHEY, SVGAGI. V shed 8 bases and J shed 6 bases, with 8 bases lying between them. The CDR3 runs to 10 residues. This CDR3 reads CASVQGEQYF. As DNA, the CDR3 is TGTGCCAGCGTACAGGGCGAGCAGTACTTC.

The chain carries TRBV29-1 and TRBJ2-3; TRBD2 matches at 7 bases. The CDR3 contains 15 residues. Germline loops: CDR1 SQVTM, CDR2 ANQGSEA. V was clipped by 4 bases and J by 1 base; unmatched bases: 8. The CDR3: CSVAGPSGGTDTQYF. The CDR3 DNA reads as TGCAGCGTTGCCGGACCTAGCGGCGGCACAGATACGCAGTATTTT.